Here is one TCR beta chain with its context. Only in-frame clones appear in the TCRdb table, and some are missing; sequencing was by immunoSEQ multiplex PCR. The sample has over 10,000 clones; around 88% are singletons. The record originates from a study of T cell changes during pregnancy in multiple sclerosis. CDR3 length: 15 amino acids. Trimming took off 0 bases at V and 7 bases at J, with 14 bases between the two ends. Germline CDR1 reads SGDLS; CDR2 reads YYNGEE. V is TRBV9 and J is TRBJ2-4; D might be TRBD1 (5 bases). The receptor was isolated from a female donor in good health, enrolled as a control in a pregnancy study. The input for sequencing was CD8+ T cells from peripheral blood mononuclear cells, taken in the second trimester of pregnancy. Here the CDR3 DNA reads TGTGCCAGCAGCGTAGCCAGGGAAGGATCGAACATTCAGTACTTC. It codes for CASSVAREGSNIQYF. The complete variable domain, with remaining parts taken from reference TRBV9 and TRBJ2-4, reads DSGVTQTPKHLITATGQRVTLRCSPRSGDLSVYWYQQSLDQGLQFLIQYYNGEERAKGNILERFSAQQFPDLHSELNLSSLELGDSALYFCASSVAREGSNIQYFGAGTRLSVL.